Each of the 27 T cell receptor beta chains below was sequenced from the same sample in a study of T cells in Graves' hyperthyroidism and ophthalmopathy. RNA transcripts served as the template for amplifying TCR beta CDR3 regions. First-round RT-PCR of the TCR CDR3 relied on the HTBI primer set. TCRdb used MiXCR to reprocess the multiplex PCR reads, holding one entry per CDR3 protein. The profile shows about 400,000 distinct CDR3 sequences, approximately 14% of them singletons. The sample consisted of blood. The receptors originated from a woman between 18 and 30 years old with Graves' hyperthyroidism.

This clonotype was recorded many times. V and J are TRBV2 and TRBJ2-1, with 7 bases that match TRBD1. Trimming cost V 7 bases and J 6 bases; bases outside gene matches: 12. Germline values: CDR1 SNHLY, CDR2 FYNNEI. The CDR3 is made up of 15 amino acids. CDR3 nucleotides: TGTGCCAGCACTCAACAGGGACAGTGGGCCAATGAGCAGTTCTTC. This sequence encodes CASTQQGQWANEQFF.

This clonotype turned up a few times. This rearrangement joins TRBV7-2 to TRBJ2-2, with TRBD1 matching 8 bases. The V segment lost 2 bases and the J segment 6 bases; nucleotides outside the gene matches: 2. The CDR3 sequence is 14 residues long. Germline CDR1 is SGHTA and CDR2 is FQGNSA. The CDR3 loop reads CASSLQGAPGELFF. The CDR3 DNA follows: TGTGCCAGCAGCTTACAGGGGGCCCCCGGGGAGCTGTTTTTT.

This clonotype has ten or more counts. This rearrangement joins TRBV12-3 or TRBV12-4 to TRBJ1-2, with D maybe TRBD1 (5 bases). The CDR3 runs to 14 residues. The V and J ends lost 3 bases and 8 bases respectively, with 16 bases between them. CDR3 sequence reads: CASSFQGYYGGYTF. CDR3 bases: TGTGCCAGCAGTTTTCAGGGTTATTACGGAGGCTACACCTTC.

The rearrangement links TRBV9 to TRBJ2-7, with 7 bases identical to TRBD1. Germline V gene sequence: CDR1 SGDLS, CDR2 YYNGEE. The junction had 4 bases not matched to a gene; V was cut back by 0 bases and J by 1 base. CDR3 length equals 15 residues. The CDR3 spells CASSVGPRGSYEQYF. The CDR3 DNA sequence: TGTGCCAGCAGCGTAGGTCCCAGGGGGTCCTACGAGCAGTACTTC.

The gene calls are TRBV11-2 and TRBJ2-5, with D tentatively TRBD2 (7 bases). From germline, CDR1 is SGHAT and CDR2 FQNNGV. Between the trimmed V and J ends, which lost 3 bases and 4 bases, there was a span of 12 bases. The CDR3 contains 14 residues. The CDR3 spells CASSFGGRRETQYF. Written as DNA, the CDR3 is TGTGCCAGCAGCTTCGGGGGGCGTCGAGAGACCCAGTACTTC.

J is TRBJ2-1 and V is TRBV6-2 or TRBV6-3; D ambiguous. The germline CDR1 and CDR2 sequences are MNHEY and SVGEGT. This CDR3 region has 12 residues. V lost 0 bases and J 12 bases, leaving 9 bases between the germline ends. CDR3 loop: CASSYSPAWQFF. As DNA, the CDR3 is TGTGCCAGCAGTTACTCGCCGGCGTGGCAGTTCTTC.

The chain couples TRBV5-1 to TRBJ2-1; D possibly corresponds to TRBD1 (5 bases). The germline V and J ends were trimmed by 0 bases and 3 bases, with 7 bases remaining between them. The CDR3 loop spans 14 amino acids. The germline CDR1 and CDR2 sequences are SGHRS and YFSETQ. This CDR3 reads CASSLVQGYNEQFF. CDR3 in DNA: TGCGCCAGCAGCTTGGTGCAGGGCTACAATGAGCAGTTCTTC.

The genes are TRBV24-1 and TRBJ2-2; D unclear. V lost 8 bases and J lost 6, with 12 bases in between. Germline CDR1 is KGHDR and CDR2 is SFDVKD. The CDR3 totals 13 residues. Written as DNA, the CDR3 is TGTGCCACCATCTCTAACAGCGCCGGGGAGCTGTTTTTT. Translated: CATISNSAGELFF.

Many counts were recorded for this clonotype. The chain combines TRBV28 with TRBJ2-1; tentatively, D is TRBD2 (5 bases). Trimming pared 3 bases from V and 0 bases from J, leaving 9 bases between. This CDR3 has 15 amino acids. Germline V lookup: CDR1 MDHEN, CDR2 SYDVKM. The CDR3: CASSLGDSSYNEQFF. In nucleotides, the CDR3 is TGTGCCAGCAGTTTGGGAGATAGCTCCTACAATGAGCAGTTCTTC.

This clonotype showed up many times. V gene TRBV25-1 combines with J gene TRBJ2-3; a weak D match, TRBD1 (6 bases). The CDR3 has 19 amino acids. Germline loops: CDR1 MGHDK, CDR2 SYGVNS. Deletions cut 3 bases from V and 5 bases from J, with 27 bases between. The CDR3 DNA follows: TGTGCCAGCAGTGACCATCCCACAGAAGGGGGTTTTGGGGGAGATACGCAGTATTTT. Amino acid sequence: CASSDHPTEGGFGGDTQYF. Filled out from reference TRBV25-1 and TRBJ2-3, the complete variable domain reads EADIYQTPRYLVIGTGKKITLECSQTMGHDKMYWYQQDPGMELHLIHYSYGVNSTEKGDLSSESTVSRIRTEHFPLTLESARPSHTSQYLCASSDHPTEGGFGGDTQYFGPGTRLTVL.

The chain couples TRBV10-2 to TRBJ2-4; D possibly corresponds to TRBD2 (5 bases). The CDR3 is made up of 13 amino acids. Germline V gene data show CDR1 as WSHSY and CDR2 as SAAADI. Trimming stripped 8 bases from V and 11 bases from J, with 19 bases between. As DNA, the CDR3 is TGCGCCAGCGGTACTCGGGCAGCGGCCTTTCAGTACTTC. It codes for CASGTRAAAFQYF.

Only a few counts were recorded for this clonotype. Here the CDR3 DNA reads TGCGCCAGCAGCTTGAGCCAGGGGGGTTGGAATGAGCAGTTCTTC. This translates into CASSLSQGGWNEQFF. This chain joins TRBV5-1 and TRBJ2-1; TRBD1 is a possible D gene (7 bases). The V end lost 1 base, the J end lost 7 bases, and 15 bases lay between the germline ends. The CDR3 is 15 amino acids. Germline CDR1 reads SGHRS; CDR2 reads YFSETQ.

Only a few counts were recorded for this clonotype. The chain has TRBV7-3 and TRBJ2-7; 11 positions match TRBD1. Unmatched junction bases numbered 13, after V lost 6 bases and J lost 6 bases. This CDR3 comprises 16 residues. Germline V gene data show CDR1 as SGHTA and CDR2 as FQGTGA. As DNA, the CDR3 is TGTGCCAGCAGGAAATGGACAGGGGGCGGACGGAGCGAGCAGTACTTC. As protein: CASRKWTGGGRSEQYF.

This clonotype was found many times. The V and J genes are TRBV28 and TRBJ1-6; D is perhaps TRBD1 (5 bases). CDR1 is MDHEN and CDR2 is SYDVKM in the germline V gene. Trimming stripped 6 bases from V and 7 bases from J, with 16 bases between. The CDR3 is 15 amino acids. The CDR3 sequence: CASSLGGQINSPLHF. CDR3 coding DNA: TGTGCCAGCAGCCTGGGGGGTCAGATAAATTCACCCCTCCACTTT.

The rearrangement uses TRBV29-1 and TRBJ2-5; 11 nucleotides align to TRBD2. The germline CDR1 and CDR2 sequences are SQVTM and ANQGSEA. CDR3 length equals 18 residues. The V segment lost 1 base and the J segment 0 bases; nucleotides outside the gene matches: 10. The CDR3 nucleotides are TGCAGCGTTGAAGGGTTGATAGCGGGGGGGAGGTACCAAGAGACCCAGTACTTC. It codes for CSVEGLIAGGRYQETQYF.

Ten or more counts support this clonotype. This rearrangement joins TRBV27 to TRBJ2-7; perhaps TRBD2 as D (6 bases). This CDR3 region has 14 residues. V was clipped by 7 bases and J by 0 bases, with 13 bases between them. CDR1 is MNHEY, CDR2 SMNVEV, per germline (reference sequence). The CDR3 loop is CASKIADDSYEQYF. The CDR3 DNA sequence: TGTGCCAGCAAGATAGCGGATGACTCCTACGAGCAGTACTTC.

The V and J genes are TRBV4-2 and TRBJ2-1, with TRBD2 matching 9 bases. CDR1 and CDR2 (germline): LGHNA, YNFKEQ. The CDR3 runs to 13 residues. The V and J ends lost 0 bases and 15 bases, in that order; junction bases with no gene match: 6. The CDR3 nucleotides read TGTGCCAGCAGCCAAGATAGGTGGCGGGAGGGGTTCTTC. Protein: CASSQDRWREGFF.

This clonotype was recorded at least ten times. The gene calls are TRBV27 and TRBJ2-1, with unresolved D. Germline V gene data show CDR1 as MNHEY and CDR2 as SMNVEV (reference sequence). The CDR3 length is 13 residues. Deletions cut 2 bases from V and 6 bases from J, with 8 bases between. The CDR3 region has the DNA TGTGCCAGCAGTTTACGGCAGAGCAATGAGCAGTTCTTC. Amino acids: CASSLRQSNEQFF.

V usage is TRBV7-2 and J usage is TRBJ1-2; D unresolved. Between the trimmed V and J ends, which lost 1 base and 4 bases, there was a span of 13 bases. CDR3 length: 15 residues. The germline V gene has CDR1 SGHTA and CDR2 FQGNSA. CDR3 coding DNA: TGTGCCAGCAGCTTAGAAACAATAAACCTCTATGGCTACACCTTC. Its protein product is CASSLETINLYGYTF.

This clonotype occurred many times. The chain recombines TRBV5-1 with TRBJ2-1; D is undetermined. CDR1 is SGHRS and CDR2 is YFSETQ in the germline V gene. The V gene lost 2 bases and the J gene lost 7 bases, with 16 bases spanning the gap. The CDR3 consists of 15 residues. CDR3 loop: CASSFASRLGNEQFF. CDR3 sequence (DNA): TGCGCCAGCAGCTTCGCCTCAAGACTTGGGAATGAGCAGTTCTTC.

This clonotype appeared once. V is TRBV19 and J is TRBJ1-5; 8 nucleotides line up with TRBD1. V shed 4 bases and J 9 bases; nucleotides not matched to a gene: 11. Germline CDR1 and CDR2: LNHDA and SQIVND (reference sequence). This CDR3 contains 15 residues. Written as DNA, the CDR3 is TGTGCCAGTAGTACCCGACAGGGGACCGGGACGCCCCAGCATTTT. Translated: CASSTRQGTGTPQHF.

This clonotype was seen many times. V usage is TRBV28 and J usage is TRBJ2-1, with D perhaps matching TRBD2 (6 bases). V lost 6 bases and J lost 8, with 14 bases in between. Germline CDR1 MDHEN, CDR2 SYDVKM. The length of the CDR3 is 13 residues. Here the CDR3 reads CASSGSLGDEQFF. CDR3 coding DNA: TGTGCCAGCAGCGGGAGTCTTGGGGATGAGCAGTTCTTC.

This clonotype was counted a single time. A clone one base away is much larger, so this may be a read error. V and J are TRBV9 and TRBJ2-3; 7 bases agree with TRBD2. CDR1 is SGDLS, CDR2 YYNGEE, per germline. This CDR3 is 15 amino acids long. With V trimmed by 0 bases and J by 4 bases, 5 bases remained unmatched. CDR3 nucleotide sequence: TGTGCCAGCAGCGTAGTTGTTGGGGGGGCAGATACGCAGTATTTT. Translated, it gives CASSVVVGGADTQYF.

This clonotype was seen ten or more times. V is TRBV12-3 or TRBV12-4 and J is TRBJ2-1; 13 bases match TRBD2. This CDR3 spans 16 amino acids. The V and J ends lost 3 bases and 8 bases, in that order; junction bases with no gene match: 7. The CDR3 reads CASSFTSGRAFYEQFF. The CDR3 DNA sequence: TGTGCCAGCAGTTTCACTAGCGGGAGGGCCTTTTATGAGCAGTTCTTC.

This clonotype was found a few times. J is TRBJ2-2 and V is TRBV6-5; D is ambiguous. The CDR3 totals 13 residues. The V gene's germline CDR1 is MNHEY and CDR2 SVGAGI. Between the trimmed V and J ends, which lost 2 bases and 6 bases, there was a span of 7 bases. CDR3 sequence reads: CASSYVGAGELFF. CDR3 sequence (DNA): TGTGCCAGCAGTTACGTTGGGGCCGGGGAGCTGTTTTTT.

V is TRBV27 and J is TRBJ2-2, with a weak D call TRBD2 (6 bases). This CDR3 has 16 amino acids. Trimming pared 1 base from V and 6 bases from J, leaving 15 bases between. The V gene's germline CDR1 is MNHEY and CDR2 SMNVEV (reference sequence). The chain's CDR3 is CASSLYTGVKSGELFF. For the CDR3, the DNA is TGTGCCAGCAGTTTATATACGGGAGTAAAATCCGGGGAGCTGTTTTTT.

The gene calls are TRBV4-1 and TRBJ2-1; the match to TRBD2 covers 10 bases. CDR1 is MGHRA and CDR2 is YSYEKL in the germline V gene. The ends lost 1 base at V and 8 bases at J; junction bases unmatched: 8. The CDR3 contains 16 residues. The CDR3 is CASSQVSSGSGYEQFF. The CDR3 DNA sequence: TGCGCCAGCAGCCAAGTTTCTAGCGGGAGTGGCTATGAGCAGTTCTTC.